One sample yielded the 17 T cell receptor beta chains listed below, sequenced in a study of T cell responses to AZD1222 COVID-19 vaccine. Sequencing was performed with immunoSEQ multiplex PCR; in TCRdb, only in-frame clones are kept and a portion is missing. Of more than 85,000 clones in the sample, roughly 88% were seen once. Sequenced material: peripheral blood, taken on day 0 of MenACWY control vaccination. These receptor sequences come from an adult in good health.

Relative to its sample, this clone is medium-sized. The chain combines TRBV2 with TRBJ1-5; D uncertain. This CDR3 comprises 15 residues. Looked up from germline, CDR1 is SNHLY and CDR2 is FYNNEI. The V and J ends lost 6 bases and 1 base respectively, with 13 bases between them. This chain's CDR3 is CASRLTAGSNQPQHF. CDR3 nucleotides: TGTGCCAGCAGGTTGACGGCGGGGAGCAATCAGCCCCAGCATTTT.

This CDR3 is CASSERGYESPLHF. CDR3 sequence (DNA): TGTGCCAGCAGTGAAAGGGGGTATGAGTCACCCCTCCACTTT. This sequence joins TRBV2 and TRBJ1-6, with D maybe TRBD1 (6 bases). The CDR3 spans 14 residues. Germline CDR1 SNHLY, CDR2 FYNNEI. V was clipped by 2 bases and J by 10 bases, with 12 bases between them.

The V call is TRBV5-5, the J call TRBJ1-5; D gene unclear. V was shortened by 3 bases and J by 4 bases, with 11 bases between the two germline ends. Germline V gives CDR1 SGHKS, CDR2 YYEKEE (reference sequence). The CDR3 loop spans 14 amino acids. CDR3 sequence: CASSSGPANQPQHF. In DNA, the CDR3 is TGTGCCAGCAGCTCCGGACCGGCAAATCAGCCCCAGCATTTT.

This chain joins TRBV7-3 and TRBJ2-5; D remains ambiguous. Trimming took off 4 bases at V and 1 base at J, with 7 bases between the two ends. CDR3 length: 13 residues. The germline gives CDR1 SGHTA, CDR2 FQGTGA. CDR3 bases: TGTGCCAGCAGCTCGATGGCCCAAGAGACCCAGTACTTC. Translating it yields CASSSMAQETQYF.

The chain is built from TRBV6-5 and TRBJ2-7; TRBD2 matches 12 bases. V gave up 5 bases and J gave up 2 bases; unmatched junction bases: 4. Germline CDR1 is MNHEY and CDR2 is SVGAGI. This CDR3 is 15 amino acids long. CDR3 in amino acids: CASSPASGGAYEQYF. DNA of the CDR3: TGTGCCAGCAGTCCTGCTAGCGGGGGGGCCTACGAGCAGTACTTC.

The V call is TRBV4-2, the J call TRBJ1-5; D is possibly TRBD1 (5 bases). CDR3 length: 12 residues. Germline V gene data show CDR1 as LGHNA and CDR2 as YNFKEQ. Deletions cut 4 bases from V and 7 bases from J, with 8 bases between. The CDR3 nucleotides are TGTGCCAGCAGCCGAGGGGACCAGCCCCAGCATTTT. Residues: CASSRGDQPQHF.

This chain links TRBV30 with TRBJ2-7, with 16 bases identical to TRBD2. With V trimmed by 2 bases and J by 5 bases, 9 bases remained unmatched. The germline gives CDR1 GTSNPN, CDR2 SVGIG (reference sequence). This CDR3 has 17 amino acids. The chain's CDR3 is CAWSPGTSGRAGDEQYF. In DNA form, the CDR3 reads TGTGCCTGGAGTCCGGGGACTAGCGGGAGGGCCGGAGACGAGCAGTACTTC.

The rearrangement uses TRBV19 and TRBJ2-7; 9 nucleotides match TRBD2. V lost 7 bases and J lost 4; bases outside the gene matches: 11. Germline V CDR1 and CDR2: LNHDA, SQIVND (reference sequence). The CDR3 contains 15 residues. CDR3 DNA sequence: TGTGCCAGTACCCCAGCGGGGGGACCCTTATACGAGCAGTACTTC. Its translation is CASTPAGGPLYEQYF.

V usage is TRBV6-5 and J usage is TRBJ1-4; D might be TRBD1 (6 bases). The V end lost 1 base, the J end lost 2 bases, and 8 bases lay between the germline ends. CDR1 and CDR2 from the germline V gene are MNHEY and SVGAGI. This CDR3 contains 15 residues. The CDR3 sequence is CASSYLGATNEKLFF. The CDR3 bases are TGTGCCAGCAGTTACTTGGGGGCTACTAATGAAAAACTGTTTTTT.

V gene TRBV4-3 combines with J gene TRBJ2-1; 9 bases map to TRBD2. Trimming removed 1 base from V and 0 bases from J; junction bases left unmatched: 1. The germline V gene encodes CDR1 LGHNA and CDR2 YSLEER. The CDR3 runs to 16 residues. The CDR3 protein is CASSQGSGSSYNEQFF. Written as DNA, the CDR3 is TGCGCCAGCAGCCAAGGTAGCGGGAGCTCCTACAATGAGCAGTTCTTC.

CDR3: CASSPPGRSTDTQYF. The CDR3, as DNA: TGTGCCAGCTCACCACCGGGCAGGTCCACAGATACGCAGTATTTT. V is TRBV18 and J is TRBJ2-3; no definite D call. The CDR3 runs 15 residues. Looked up from germline, CDR1 is KGHSH and CDR2 is LQKENI. V was cut by 0 bases and J by 2 bases, with 9 bases left in between.

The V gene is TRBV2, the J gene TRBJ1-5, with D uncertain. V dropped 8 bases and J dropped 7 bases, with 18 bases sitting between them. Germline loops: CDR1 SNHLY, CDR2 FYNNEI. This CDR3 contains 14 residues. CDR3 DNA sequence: TGTGCCAGCTCTGGAGGAGGCATGGGACAGCCCCAGCATTTT. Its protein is CASSGGGMGQPQHF.

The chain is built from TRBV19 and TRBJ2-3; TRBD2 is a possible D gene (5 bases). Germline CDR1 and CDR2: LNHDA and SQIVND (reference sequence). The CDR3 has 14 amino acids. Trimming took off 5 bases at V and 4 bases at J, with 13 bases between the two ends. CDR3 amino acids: CASSPAGRADTQYF. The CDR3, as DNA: TGTGCCAGTAGTCCCGCGGGCAGAGCAGATACGCAGTATTTT.

In DNA, the CDR3 is TGTGCCACTCTCGACAGGGTGGCATGGCAGCCCCAGCATTTT. It codes for CATLDRVAWQPQHF. The V gene is TRBV6-5, the J gene TRBJ1-5, with 7 bases identical to TRBD1. The CDR3 extends over 14 amino acids. The J segment lost 7 bases and the V segment lost 10 bases, leaving 13 bases of the junction unmatched. The germline gives CDR1 MNHEY, CDR2 SVGAGI.

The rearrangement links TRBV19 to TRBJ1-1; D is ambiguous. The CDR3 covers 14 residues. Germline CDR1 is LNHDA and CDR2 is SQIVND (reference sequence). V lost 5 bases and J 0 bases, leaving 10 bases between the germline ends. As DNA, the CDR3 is TGTGCCAGTAGTTTGGGGAGCATGAACACTGAAGCTTTCTTT. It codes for CASSLGSMNTEAFF.

Here the CDR3 reads CASSIGLEHNGELFF. The CDR3 coding sequence is TGTGCCAGCAGCATCGGACTAGAACATAATGGGGAGCTGTTTTTT. The chain is built from TRBV9 and TRBJ2-2; 7 bases are a match to TRBD2. The CDR3 runs 15 residues. Unmatched junction bases numbered 11, after V lost 4 bases and J lost 8 bases. Germline V gene data show CDR1 as SGDLS and CDR2 as YYNGEE.

The CDR3 coding sequence is TGTGCCTGGAGCGCAGACTCCTCTGGAAACACCATATATTTT. This translates into CAWSADSSGNTIYF. This chain joins TRBV30 and TRBJ1-3; unclear D gene. The CDR3 runs to 14 residues. V was trimmed by 3 bases and J by 0 bases, leaving 9 bases between them. The germline V gene has CDR1 GTSNPN and CDR2 SVGIG (reference sequence).